A selection of T cell receptor beta chains follows, all from one sample in a study of beta chain features in type 1 diabetes. The protocol was immunoSEQ multiplex PCR, while the TCRdb copy is restricted to in-frame clones and leaves out a portion. The sample includes just under 150,000 clones, approximately 13% of them seen just once. The sample consisted of central memory CD4+ T cells from blood. The origin of the receptors is a man younger than 35 with type 1 diabetes. Each CDR3 is given with its conserved first and last residue. A D gene is named only where the DNA matches it firmly. Rows may omit the clone size; those that give it use once, few, many or a size class.

>TRBJ2-6|NA|TRBV27|few
CASSQDNTGANVLTF
TGTGCCAGCAGTCAAGACAATACTGGGGCCAACGTCCTGACTTTC
>TRBJ2-7|TRBD1|TRBV29-1|NA
CSVEGDRVYEQYF
TGCAGCGTTGAAGGAGACAGGGTCTACGAGCAGTACTTC
>TRBJ1-1|NA|TRBV9|few
CASKRGGTEAFF
TGTGCCAGCAAAAGAGGGGGCACTGAAGCTTTCTTT
>TRBJ2-7|NA|TRBV5-4|NA
CASSLDRYEQYF
TGTGCCAGCAGCTTGGATAGGTACGAGCAGTACTTC
>TRBJ1-1|NA|TRBV28|NA
CASRRGDNTEAFF
TGTGCCAGCAGGCGGGGTGATAACACTGAAGCTTTCTTT
>TRBJ2-7|TRBD1|TRBV27|few
CASSFGQVSYEQYF
TGTGCCAGCAGCTTTGGACAGGTTTCCTACGAGCAGTACTTC
>TRBJ2-5|NA|TRBV4-2|NA
CASSQEGAQGKETQYF
TGTGCCAGCAGCCAAGAAGGGGCGCAGGGGAAAGAGACCCAGTACTTC
>TRBJ1-5|TRBD1|TRBV6-6|NA
CASNDRVSQPQHF
TGTGCCAGCAACGACAGGGTGAGTCAGCCCCAGCATTTT
>TRBJ1-5|NA|TRBV29-1|NA
CSVPAGTSYQPQHF
TGCAGCGTTCCGGCAGGGACGAGCTATCAGCCCCAGCATTTT
>TRBJ1-1|NA|TRBV25-1|few
CASSAIQGTEAFF
TGTGCCAGCAGTGCTATACAGGGCACTGAAGCTTTCTTT
>TRBJ2-3|TRBD2|TRBV11-2|few
CASSSTLTSGVGTDTQYF
TGTGCCAGCAGCTCAACCCTTACAAGCGGGGTAGGCACAGATACGCAGTATTTT
>TRBJ1-1|NA|TRBV2|NA
CASSGQGMNTEAFF
TGTGCCAGCAGTGGCCAGGGTATGAACACTGAAGCTTTCTTT
>TRBJ2-3|NA|TRBV5-4|few
CASSSGRVPSTDTQYF
TGTGCCAGCAGCTCGGGCAGGGTTCCTAGCACAGATACGCAGTATTTT
>TRBJ2-1|NA|TRBV28|NA
CASSFAHNEQFF
TGTGCCAGCAGTTTTGCCCACAATGAGCAGTTCTTC
>TRBJ2-7|TRBD1|TRBV27|few
CASSLQAGGYYEQYF
TGTGCCAGCAGTTTACAGGCAGGGGGTTACTACGAGCAGTACTTC
>TRBJ1-2|NA|TRBV30|NA
CAWTRTARVYTF
TGTGCCTGGACTCGGACAGCCAGAGTCTACACCTTC
>TRBJ1-5|NA|TRBV7-8|NA
CARDQPQHF
TGTGCCAGAGATCAGCCCCAGCATTTT
>TRBJ2-5|NA|TRBV18|many
CASSGTETQYF
TGTGCCAGCTCGGGGACAGAGACCCAGTACTTC
>TRBJ2-7|NA|TRBV14|NA
CASSPTVGGYEQYF
TGTGCCAGCAGCCCCACCGTGGGGGGCTACGAGCAGTACTTC
>TRBJ1-5|TRBD1|TRBV2|few
CASRGQAGNQPQHF
TGTGCCAGCAGGGGACAGGCTGGCAATCAGCCCCAGCATTTT
>TRBJ1-2|NA|TRBV29-1|NA
CSASGNGYTF
TGCAGCGCCTCCGGTAATGGCTACACCTTC
>TRBJ1-1|NA|TRBV7-9|NA
CASSLERGTEAFF
TGTGCCAGCAGCTTAGAGCGGGGGACTGAAGCTTTCTTT
>TRBJ2-2|NA|TRBV28|many
CASTLLGTGELFF
TGTGCCAGCACCCTGTTAGGCACCGGGGAGCTGTTTTTT
>TRBJ2-3|NA|TRBV28|NA
CASSFDTQYF
TGTGCCAGCAGTTTCGATACGCAGTATTTT
>TRBJ2-1|NA|TRBV7-2|NA
CASSSYERAPNEQFF
TGTGCCAGCAGCTCATACGAGAGGGCTCCTAATGAGCAGTTCTTC
>TRBJ1-2|NA|TRBV19|few
CASSIPGHGNGYTF
TGTGCCAGTAGTATACCGGGACACGGAAATGGCTACACCTTC
>TRBJ2-5|TRBD1|TRBV13|NA
CASSTLQGAQETQYF
TGTGCCAGCAGCACGCTACAGGGGGCCCAAGAGACCCAGTACTTC
>TRBJ2-6|NA|TRBV2|few
CASRRTATSGANVLTF
TGTGCCAGCAGACGGACAGCCACATCTGGGGCCAACGTCCTGACTTTC
>TRBJ2-7|NA|TRBV21-1|few
CASSNKPGTGPYEQYF
TGTGCCAGCAGCAATAAGCCCGGGACAGGGCCCTACGAGCAGTACTTC
>TRBJ1-1|TRBD1|TRBV5-1|NA
CASSLNRGSTEAFF
TGCGCCAGCAGCTTAAACAGGGGGAGCACTGAAGCTTTCTTT
>TRBJ2-7|TRBD1|TRBV19|NA
CASSPGQPPEQYF
TGTGCCAGTAGCCCGGGACAGCCGCCCGAGCAGTACTTC
>TRBJ2-3|NA|TRBV4-2|few
CASSQLQSGGMSDTQYF
TGTGCCAGCAGCCAACTCCAGTCGGGGGGCATGTCAGATACGCAGTATTTT
>TRBJ1-2|TRBD1|TRBV10-3|NA
CAISRTGDGGYTF
TGTGCCATCAGTCGGACAGGGGACGGAGGCTACACCTTC
>TRBJ1-1|TRBD1|TRBV29-1|NA
CSVADRGPTEAFF
TGCAGCGTGGCGGACAGGGGGCCAACTGAAGCTTTCTTT
>TRBJ2-3|NA|TRBV11-2|NA
CASSLGLEGTDTQYF
TGTGCCAGCAGCTTAGGGCTTGAGGGGACAGATACGCAGTATTTT
>TRBJ1-2|NA|TRBV29-1|few
CSVEDIEAGYTF
TGCAGCGTTGAAGATATAGAGGCTGGCTACACCTTC
>TRBJ2-1|TRBD2|TRBV4-1|many
CASSQDPRLAGGPTEGFF
TGCGCCAGCAGCCAAGATCCGCGGCTAGCGGGGGGGCCTACCGAAGGATTCTTC
>TRBJ1-4|NA|TRBV6-6|few
CASSSDSNEKLFF
TGTGCCAGCAGTTCCGACAGTAATGAAAAACTGTTTTTT
>TRBJ2-3|TRBD2|TRBV4-2|few
CASSQDRRGAGGDTQYF
TGTGCCAGCAGCCAAGATAGGCGGGGGGCCGGAGGAGATACGCAGTATTTT
>TRBJ2-5|NA|TRBV30|few
CAWSVRQETQYF
TGTGCCTGGAGTGTACGACAAGAGACCCAGTACTTC
>TRBJ2-7|TRBD1|TRBV6-1|NA
CASSARQGAYEQYF
TGTGCCAGCAGTGCGCGACAGGGGGCCTACGAGCAGTACTTC
>TRBJ2-3|NA|TRBV6-5|few
CASSYSASPDTQYF
TGTGCCAGCAGTTACTCTGCCTCACCAGATACGCAGTATTTT
>TRBJ2-3|NA|TRBV6-5|NA
CASSLPPGGTDTQYF
TGTGCCAGCAGTTTACCCCCGGGGGGCACAGATACGCAGTATTTT
>TRBJ1-6|NA|TRBV7-9|few
CASSLAVDANLHF
TGTGCCAGCAGCTTAGCAGTAGATGCCAACCTCCACTTT
>TRBJ1-2|NA|TRBV7-2|few
CASSPGTGYGYTF
TGTGCCAGCAGCCCCGGGACGGGCTATGGCTACACCTTC
>TRBJ1-4|NA|TRBV9|NA
CASSVGNGRNEKLFF
TGTGCCAGCAGCGTAGGTAACGGCCGAAATGAAAAACTGTTTTTT
>TRBJ2-5|TRBD2|TRBV28|few
CASRTILAGGRETQYF
TGTGCCAGCAGGACGATCCTAGCGGGGGGCCGGGAGACCCAGTACTTC
>TRBJ2-1|TRBD1|TRBV7-9|few
CASSLAGDREQFF
TGTGCCAGCAGCTTAGCCGGGGACAGGGAGCAGTTCTTC
>TRBJ2-7|NA|TRBV15|few
CATSRVGQYF
TGTGCCACCAGCAGAGTGGGGCAGTACTTC
>TRBJ1-3|NA|TRBV18|few
CASSPPGPSGNTIYF
TGTGCCAGCTCACCACCGGGACCCTCTGGAAACACCATATATTTT
>TRBJ2-5|NA|TRBV10-3|NA
CASRTTGPETQYF
TGTGCCAGCAGAACTACAGGGCCAGAGACCCAGTACTTC
>TRBJ2-3|NA|TRBV30|NA
CAWSVRSTDTQYF
TGTGCCTGGAGTGTCAGAAGCACAGATACGCAGTATTTT
>TRBJ1-3|NA|TRBV30|NA
CAWSGQGNTIYF
TGTGCCTGGAGTGGTCAGGGGAACACCATATATTTT
>TRBJ2-3|NA|TRBV6-1|NA
CASSEAIWQRTDTQYF
TGTGCCAGCAGTGAAGCGATTTGGCAAAGGACAGATACGCAGTATTTT
>TRBJ2-3|TRBD2|TRBV7-8|NA
CASSLISGGHTDTQYF
TGTGCCAGCAGCTTAATCTCGGGGGGGCACACAGATACGCAGTATTTT
>TRBJ1-5|NA|TRBV7-9|NA
CASSPQDGLNQPQHF
TGTGCCAGCAGCCCACAGGACGGGCTCAATCAGCCCCAGCATTTT
>TRBJ2-5|TRBD1|TRBV25-1|NA
CASSGGTGGTGTQYF
TGTGCCAGCAGTGGAGGGACAGGGGGCACGGGGACCCAGTACTTC
>TRBJ1-1|NA|TRBV29-1|few
CSVIGTHTTEAFF
TGCAGCGTCATCGGCACCCACACCACTGAAGCTTTCTTT
>TRBJ1-3|NA|TRBV29-1|few
CSVLMGGSGNTIYF
TGCAGCGTTTTAATGGGAGGCTCTGGAAACACCATATATTTT